This T cell receptor beta chain was identified in a study of PD-1 blockade in classical Hodgkin lymphoma. General study points: For complete responders, baseline diversity was comparable to that of newly diagnosed patients. Healthy donors were reported to have higher baseline TCR diversity than newly diagnosed patients.

The CDR3 spans 12 residues. Germline V gives CDR1 MGHDK, CDR2 SYGVNS. Trimming pared 6 bases from V and 7 bases from J, leaving 7 bases between. The sample holds one count of this clone. What it binds is unknown. Time point here: cycle 4 day 1 (C4D1), after six to seven weeks of nivolumab. No patient escaped relapse after autologous stem cell transplantation, and brentuximab vedotin exposure varied. Reported best responses ranged across complete response, partial response or progressive disease. The table came from immunoSEQ multiplex PCR; TCRdb's copy has only in-frame clones and leaves some out. The sample consists of about 9,700 clones, roughly 82% of them appearing once.

The rearrangement links TRBV25-1 to TRBJ1-6, with D hard to call. The sequences come from peripheral blood mononuclear cells (PBMCs), collected before the fourth cycle of nivolumab. The clonotype originates from a human donor with classical Hodgkin lymphoma. CDR3 nucleotides: TGTGCCAGCAGCCGACAAAATTCACCCCTCCACTTT. Protein sequence: CASSRQNSPLHF.